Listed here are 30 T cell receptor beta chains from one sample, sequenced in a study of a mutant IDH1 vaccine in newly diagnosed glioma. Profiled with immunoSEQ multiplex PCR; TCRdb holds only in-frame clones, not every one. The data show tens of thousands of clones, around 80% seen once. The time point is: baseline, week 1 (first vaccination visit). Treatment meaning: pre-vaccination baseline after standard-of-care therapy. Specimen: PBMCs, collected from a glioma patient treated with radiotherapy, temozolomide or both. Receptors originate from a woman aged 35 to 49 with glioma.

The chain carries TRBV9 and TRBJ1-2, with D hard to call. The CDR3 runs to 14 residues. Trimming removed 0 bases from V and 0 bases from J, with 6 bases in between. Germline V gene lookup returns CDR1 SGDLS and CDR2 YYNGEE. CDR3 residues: CASSVGGTNYGYTF. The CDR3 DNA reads TGTGCCAGCAGCGTAGGTGGGACTAACTATGGCTACACCTTC. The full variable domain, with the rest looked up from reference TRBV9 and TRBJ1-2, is DSGVTQTPKHLITATGQRVTLRCSPRSGDLSVYWYQQSLDQGLQFLIQYYNGEERAKGNILERFSAQQFPDLHSELNLSSLELGDSALYFCASSVGGTNYGYTFGSGTRLTVV.

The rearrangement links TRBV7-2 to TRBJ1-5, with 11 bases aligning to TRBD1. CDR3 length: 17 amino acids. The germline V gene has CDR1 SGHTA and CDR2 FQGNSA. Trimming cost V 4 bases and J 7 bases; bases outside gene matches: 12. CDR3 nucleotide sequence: TGTGCCAGCAGCTCCCGGGGGACAGGGGGGGTTCGGCAGCCCCAGCATTTT. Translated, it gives CASSSRGTGGVRQPQHF.

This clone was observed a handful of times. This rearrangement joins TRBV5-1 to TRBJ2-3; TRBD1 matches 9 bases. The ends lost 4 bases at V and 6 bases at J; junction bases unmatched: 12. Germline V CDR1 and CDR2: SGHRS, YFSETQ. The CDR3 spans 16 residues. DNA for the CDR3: TGCGCCAGCAGCCCGACCGGGACAGGGCGGGGGGATACGCAGTATTTT. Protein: CASSPTGTGRGDTQYF. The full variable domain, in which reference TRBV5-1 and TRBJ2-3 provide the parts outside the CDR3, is KAGVTQTPRYLIKTRGQQVTLSCSPISGHRSVSWYQQTPGQGLQFLFEYFSETQRNKGNFPGRFSGRQFSNSRSEMNVSTLELGDSALYLCASSPTGTGRGDTQYFGPGTRLTVL.

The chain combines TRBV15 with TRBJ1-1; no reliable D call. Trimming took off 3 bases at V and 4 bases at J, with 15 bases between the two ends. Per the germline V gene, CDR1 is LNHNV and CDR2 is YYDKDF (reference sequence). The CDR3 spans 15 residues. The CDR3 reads CATSRARSRLTEAFF. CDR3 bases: TGTGCCACCAGCAGGGCGAGATCTCGTCTCACTGAAGCTTTCTTT.

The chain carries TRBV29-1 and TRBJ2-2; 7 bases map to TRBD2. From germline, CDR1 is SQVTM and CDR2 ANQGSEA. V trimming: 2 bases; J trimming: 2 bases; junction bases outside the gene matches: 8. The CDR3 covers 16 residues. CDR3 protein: CSVELRGVANTGELFF. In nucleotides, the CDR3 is TGCAGCGTTGAACTTCGGGGGGTCGCTAACACCGGGGAGCTGTTTTTT.

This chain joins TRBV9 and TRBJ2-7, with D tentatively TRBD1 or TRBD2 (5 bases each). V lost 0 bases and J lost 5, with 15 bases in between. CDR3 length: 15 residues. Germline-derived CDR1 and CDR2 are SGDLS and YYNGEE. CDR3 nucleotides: TGTGCCAGCAGCGTAGGGATAACTAGGGGCGACGAGCAGTACTTC. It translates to CASSVGITRGDEQYF.

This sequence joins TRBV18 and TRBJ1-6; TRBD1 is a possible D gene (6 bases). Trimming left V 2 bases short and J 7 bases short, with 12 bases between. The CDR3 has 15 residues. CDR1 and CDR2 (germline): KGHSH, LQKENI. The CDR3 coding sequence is TGTGCCAGCTCACCAAACAGGGAAAGAAATTCACCCCTCCACTTT. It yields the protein CASSPNRERNSPLHF.

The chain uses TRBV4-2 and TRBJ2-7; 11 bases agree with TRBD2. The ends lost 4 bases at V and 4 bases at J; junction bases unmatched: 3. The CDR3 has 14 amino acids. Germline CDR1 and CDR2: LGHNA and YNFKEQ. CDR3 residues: CASSRASGGYEQYF. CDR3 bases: TGTGCCAGCAGCCGGGCTAGCGGGGGGTACGAGCAGTACTTC.

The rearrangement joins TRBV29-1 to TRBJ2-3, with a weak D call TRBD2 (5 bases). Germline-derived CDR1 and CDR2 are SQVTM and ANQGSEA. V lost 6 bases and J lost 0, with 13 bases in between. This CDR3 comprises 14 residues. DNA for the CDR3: TGCAGCGTCGATAACGGGATTAGCACAGATACGCAGTATTTT. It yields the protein CSVDNGISTDTQYF.

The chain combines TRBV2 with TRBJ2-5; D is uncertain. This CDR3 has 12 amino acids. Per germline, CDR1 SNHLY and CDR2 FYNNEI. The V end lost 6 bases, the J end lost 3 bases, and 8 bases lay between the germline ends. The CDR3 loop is CASRGIEETQYF. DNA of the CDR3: TGTGCCAGCAGAGGGATCGAAGAGACCCAGTACTTC.

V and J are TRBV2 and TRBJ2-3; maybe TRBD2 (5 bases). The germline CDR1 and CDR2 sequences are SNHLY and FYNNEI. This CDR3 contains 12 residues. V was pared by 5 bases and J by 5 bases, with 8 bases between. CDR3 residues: CASSRGRDTQYF. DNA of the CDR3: TGTGCCAGCAGTCGAGGGCGAGATACGCAGTATTTT.

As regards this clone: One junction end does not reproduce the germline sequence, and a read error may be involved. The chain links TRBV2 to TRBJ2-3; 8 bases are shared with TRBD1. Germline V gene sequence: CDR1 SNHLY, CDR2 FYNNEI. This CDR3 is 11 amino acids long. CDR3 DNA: TGTGCCAGCAGTCTTGGACAGGGAACTCATTTT. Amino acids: CASSLGQGTHF.

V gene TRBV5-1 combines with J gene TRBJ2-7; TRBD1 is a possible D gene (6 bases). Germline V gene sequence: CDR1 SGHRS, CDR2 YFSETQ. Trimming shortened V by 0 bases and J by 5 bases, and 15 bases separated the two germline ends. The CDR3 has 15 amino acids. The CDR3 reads CASSLVVQGSNEQYF. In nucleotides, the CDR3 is TGCGCCAGCAGCTTGGTTGTACAGGGTAGCAACGAGCAGTACTTC.

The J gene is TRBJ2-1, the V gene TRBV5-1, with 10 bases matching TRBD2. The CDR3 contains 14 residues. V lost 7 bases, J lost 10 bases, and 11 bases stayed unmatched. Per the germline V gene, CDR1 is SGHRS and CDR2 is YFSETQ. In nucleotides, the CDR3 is TGCGCCAGCGCAGAGCCAGCGGGGGGGCGAGAGCAGTTCTTC. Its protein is CASAEPAGGREQFF.

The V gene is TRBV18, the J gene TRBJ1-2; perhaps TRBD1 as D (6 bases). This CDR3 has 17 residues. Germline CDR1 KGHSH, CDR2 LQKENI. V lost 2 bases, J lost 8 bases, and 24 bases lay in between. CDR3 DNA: TGTGCCAGCTCACCAAATCTTCAGGGGTCGAGCGTGGACGGCTACACCTTC. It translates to CASSPNLQGSSVDGYTF.

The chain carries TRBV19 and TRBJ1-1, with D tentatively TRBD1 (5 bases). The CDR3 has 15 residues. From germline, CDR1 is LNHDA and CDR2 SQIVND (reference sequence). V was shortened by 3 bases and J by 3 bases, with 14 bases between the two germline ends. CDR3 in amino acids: CASSMGQGIYTEAFF. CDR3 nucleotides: TGTGCCAGTAGTATGGGGCAGGGCATCTACACTGAAGCTTTCTTT.

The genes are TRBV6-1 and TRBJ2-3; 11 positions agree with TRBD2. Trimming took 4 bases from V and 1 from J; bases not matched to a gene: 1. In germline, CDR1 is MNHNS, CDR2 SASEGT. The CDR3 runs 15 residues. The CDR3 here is CASSALAGGTDTQYF. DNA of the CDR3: TGTGCCAGCAGTGCACTAGCGGGGGGCACAGATACGCAGTATTTT.

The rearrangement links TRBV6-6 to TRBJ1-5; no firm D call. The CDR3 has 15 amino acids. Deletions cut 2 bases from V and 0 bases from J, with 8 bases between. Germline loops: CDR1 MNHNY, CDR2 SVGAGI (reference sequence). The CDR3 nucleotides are TGTGCCAGCAGTTACGATGACAATAGCAATCAGCCCCAGCATTTT. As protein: CASSYDDNSNQPQHF.

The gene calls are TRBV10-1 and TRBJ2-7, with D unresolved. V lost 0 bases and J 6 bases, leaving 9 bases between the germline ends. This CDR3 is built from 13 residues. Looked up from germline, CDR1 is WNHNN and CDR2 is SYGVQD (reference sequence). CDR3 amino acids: CASSESYSVEQYF. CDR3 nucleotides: TGCGCCAGCAGTGAGTCGTACAGTGTCGAGCAGTACTTC.

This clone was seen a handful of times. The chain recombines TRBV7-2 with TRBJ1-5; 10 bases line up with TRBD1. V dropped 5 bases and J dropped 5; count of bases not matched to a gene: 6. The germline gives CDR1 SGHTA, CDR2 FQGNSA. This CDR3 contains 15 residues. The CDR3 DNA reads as TGTGCCAGCAGCCCCGACAGGGGGCTCGATCAGCCCCAGCATTTT. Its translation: CASSPDRGLDQPQHF.

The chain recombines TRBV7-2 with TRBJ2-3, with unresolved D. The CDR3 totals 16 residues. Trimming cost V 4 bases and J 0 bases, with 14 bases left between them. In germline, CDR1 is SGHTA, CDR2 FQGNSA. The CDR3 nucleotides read TGTGCCAGCAGCTCCTGGACGCATCCTAGCACAGATACGCAGTATTTT. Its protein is CASSSWTHPSTDTQYF.

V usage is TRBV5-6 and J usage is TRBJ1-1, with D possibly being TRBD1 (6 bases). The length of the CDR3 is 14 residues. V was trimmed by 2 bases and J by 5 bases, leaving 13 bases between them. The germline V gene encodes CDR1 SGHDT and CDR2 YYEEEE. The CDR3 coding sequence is TGTGCCAGCAGCTTTGTGGGGGCGGGTACTGAAGCTTTCTTT. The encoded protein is CASSFVGAGTEAFF.

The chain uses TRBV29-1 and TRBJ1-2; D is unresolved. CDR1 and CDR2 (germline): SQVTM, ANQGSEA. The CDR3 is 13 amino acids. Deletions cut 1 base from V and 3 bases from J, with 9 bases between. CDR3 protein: CSVEGPRDYGYTF. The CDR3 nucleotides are TGCAGCGTTGAAGGTCCCAGAGACTATGGCTACACCTTC.

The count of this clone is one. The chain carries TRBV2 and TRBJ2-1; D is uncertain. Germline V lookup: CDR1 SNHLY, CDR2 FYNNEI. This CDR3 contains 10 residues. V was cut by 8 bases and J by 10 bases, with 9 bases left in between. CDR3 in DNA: TGTGCCAGCGGGCCTATAGAGCAGTTCTTC. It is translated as CASGPIEQFF. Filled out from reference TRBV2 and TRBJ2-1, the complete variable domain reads EPEVTQTPSHQVTQMGQEVILRCVPISNHLYFYWYRQILGQKVEFLVSFYNNEISEKSEIFDDQFSVERPDGSNFTLKIRSTKLEDSAMYFCASGPIEQFFGPGTRLTVL.

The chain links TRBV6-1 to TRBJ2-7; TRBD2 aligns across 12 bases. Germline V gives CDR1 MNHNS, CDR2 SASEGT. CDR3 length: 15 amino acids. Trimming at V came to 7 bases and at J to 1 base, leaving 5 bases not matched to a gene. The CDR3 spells CASTLLAGGSYEQYF. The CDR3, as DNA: TGTGCCAGCACCCTACTAGCGGGGGGTTCCTACGAGCAGTACTTC.

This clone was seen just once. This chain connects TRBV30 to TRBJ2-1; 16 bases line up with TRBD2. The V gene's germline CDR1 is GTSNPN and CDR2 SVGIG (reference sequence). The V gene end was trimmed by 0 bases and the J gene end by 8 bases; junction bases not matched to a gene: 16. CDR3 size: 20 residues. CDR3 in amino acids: CAWSVTPGLAGGPFGYEQFF. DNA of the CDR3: TGTGCCTGGAGTGTTACTCCGGGACTAGCGGGGGGGCCGTTCGGGTATGAGCAGTTCTTC.

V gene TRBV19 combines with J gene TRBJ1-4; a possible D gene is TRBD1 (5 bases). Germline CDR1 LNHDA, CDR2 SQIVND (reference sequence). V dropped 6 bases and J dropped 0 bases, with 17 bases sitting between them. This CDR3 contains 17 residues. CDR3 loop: CASSQGTAYATNEKLFF. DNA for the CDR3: TGTGCCAGTAGCCAAGGGACCGCTTATGCAACTAATGAAAAACTGTTTTTT. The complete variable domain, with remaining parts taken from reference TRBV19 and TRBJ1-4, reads DGGITQSPKYLFRKEGQNVTLSCEQNLNHDAMYWYRQDPGQGLRLIYYSQIVNDFQKGDIAEGYSVSREKKESFPLTVTSAQKNPTAFYLCASSQGTAYATNEKLFFGSGTQLSVL.

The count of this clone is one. The CDR3 region is CASSPGQPGDQPQHF. The CDR3 region has the DNA TGTGCCAGCAGCCCCGGACAGCCCGGGGATCAGCCCCAGCATTTT. The chain links TRBV7-2 to TRBJ1-5; a possible D gene is TRBD1 (6 bases). Deletions cut 5 bases from V and 5 bases from J, with 16 bases between. The CDR3 runs 15 residues. CDR1 and CDR2 from the germline V gene are SGHTA and FQGNSA.

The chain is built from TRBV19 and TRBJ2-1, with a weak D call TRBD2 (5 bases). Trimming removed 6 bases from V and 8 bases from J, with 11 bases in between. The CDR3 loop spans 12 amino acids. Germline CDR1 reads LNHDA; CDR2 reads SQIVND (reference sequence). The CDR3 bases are TGTGCCAGTAGGGACTTCTGGGATGAGCAGTTCTTC. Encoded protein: CASRDFWDEQFF.

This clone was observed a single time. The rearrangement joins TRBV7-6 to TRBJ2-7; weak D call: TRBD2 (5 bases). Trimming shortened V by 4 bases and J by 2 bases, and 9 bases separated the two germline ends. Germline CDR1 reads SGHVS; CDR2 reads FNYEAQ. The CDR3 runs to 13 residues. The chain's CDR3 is CASSSGVPYEQYF. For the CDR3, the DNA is TGTGCCAGCAGCTCCGGGGTTCCCTACGAGCAGTACTTC.